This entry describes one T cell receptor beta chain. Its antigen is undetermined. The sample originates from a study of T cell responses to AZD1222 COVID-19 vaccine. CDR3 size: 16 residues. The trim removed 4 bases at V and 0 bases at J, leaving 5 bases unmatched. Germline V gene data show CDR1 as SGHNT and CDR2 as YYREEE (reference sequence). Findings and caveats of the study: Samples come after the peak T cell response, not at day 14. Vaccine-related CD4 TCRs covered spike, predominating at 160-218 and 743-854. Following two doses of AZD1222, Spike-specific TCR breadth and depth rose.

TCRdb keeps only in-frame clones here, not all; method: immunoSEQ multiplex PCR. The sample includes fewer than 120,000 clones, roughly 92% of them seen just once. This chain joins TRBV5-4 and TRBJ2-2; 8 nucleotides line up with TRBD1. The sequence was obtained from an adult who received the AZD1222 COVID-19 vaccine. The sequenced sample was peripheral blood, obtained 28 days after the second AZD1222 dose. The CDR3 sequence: CASSRGQDANTGELFF. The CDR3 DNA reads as TGTGCCAGCAGCCGGGGACAGGACGCGAACACCGGGGAGCTGTTTTTT.